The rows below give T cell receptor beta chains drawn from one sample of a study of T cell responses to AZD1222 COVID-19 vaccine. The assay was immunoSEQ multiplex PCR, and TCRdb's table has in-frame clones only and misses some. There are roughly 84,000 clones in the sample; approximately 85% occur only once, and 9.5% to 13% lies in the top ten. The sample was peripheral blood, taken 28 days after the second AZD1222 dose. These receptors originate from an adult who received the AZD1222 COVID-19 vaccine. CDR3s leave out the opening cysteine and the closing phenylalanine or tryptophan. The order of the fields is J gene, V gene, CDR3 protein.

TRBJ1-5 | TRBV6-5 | ASIKGGGGLEPQH
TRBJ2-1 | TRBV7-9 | ASSYGTSGRDEQF
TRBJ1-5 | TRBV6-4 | ASSDSGRYSNQPQH
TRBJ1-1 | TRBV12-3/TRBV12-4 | ASGWGTEAF
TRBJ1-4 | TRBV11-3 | ASSLGGQAFNEKLF
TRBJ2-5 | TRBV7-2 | ASSEGLGRTQY
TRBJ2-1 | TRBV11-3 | ASRYGTSGRGEQF
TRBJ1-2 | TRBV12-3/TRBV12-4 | ASSPREDYGYT
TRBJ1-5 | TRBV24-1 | ATSLGFSNQPQH
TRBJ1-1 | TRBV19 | ASSIQGGITEAF
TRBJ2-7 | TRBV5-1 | ASSLSVGRTSYEQY
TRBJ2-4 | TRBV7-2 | ASSSREAKNIQY
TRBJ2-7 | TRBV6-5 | ASSYNARTYEQY
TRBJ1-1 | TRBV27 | ASSFQFMNTEAF
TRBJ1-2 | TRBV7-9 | ASSSSGQVRGYT
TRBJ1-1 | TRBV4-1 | ASSQDGPLGTEAF
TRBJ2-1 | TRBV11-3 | ASSSGNEQF
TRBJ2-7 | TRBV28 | ASSWDRGFDEQY
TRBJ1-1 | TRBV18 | ASSPIRTANTEAF
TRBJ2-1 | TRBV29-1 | SVEQGAYLGEQF
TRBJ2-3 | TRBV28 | ASSLLFGTDTQY
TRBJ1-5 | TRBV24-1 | ATSDSVLGTSQH
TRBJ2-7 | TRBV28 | ASSLLPHEQY
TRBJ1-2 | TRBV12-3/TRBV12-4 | ASRKSLDGYT
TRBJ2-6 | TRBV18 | ASSPPFLDSGANVLT
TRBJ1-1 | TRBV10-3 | AISAQGDRMGKAF
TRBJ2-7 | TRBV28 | ASSLAGQGGQQY
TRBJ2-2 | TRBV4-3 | ASSQTDRDTGELF
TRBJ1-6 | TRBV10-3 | AISPDGINSPLH